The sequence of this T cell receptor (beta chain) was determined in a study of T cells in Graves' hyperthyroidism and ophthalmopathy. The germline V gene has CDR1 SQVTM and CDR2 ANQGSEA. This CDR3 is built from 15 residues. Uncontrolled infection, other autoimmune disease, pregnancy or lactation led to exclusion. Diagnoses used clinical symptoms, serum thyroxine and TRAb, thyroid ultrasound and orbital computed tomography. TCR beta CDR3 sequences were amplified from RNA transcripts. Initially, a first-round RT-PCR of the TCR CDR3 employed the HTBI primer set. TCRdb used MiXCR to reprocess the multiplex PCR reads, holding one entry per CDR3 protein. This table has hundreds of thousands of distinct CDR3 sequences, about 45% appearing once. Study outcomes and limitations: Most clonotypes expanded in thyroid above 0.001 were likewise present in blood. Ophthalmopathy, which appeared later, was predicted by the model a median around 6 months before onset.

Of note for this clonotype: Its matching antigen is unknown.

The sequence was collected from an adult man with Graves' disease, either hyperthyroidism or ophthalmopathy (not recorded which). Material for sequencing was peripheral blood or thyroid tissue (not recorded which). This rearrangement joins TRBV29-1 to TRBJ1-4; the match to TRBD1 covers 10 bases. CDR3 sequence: CSARGQGRTNEKLFF. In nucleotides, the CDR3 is TGCAGTGCCAGGGGACAGGGGAGAACTAATGAAAAACTGTTTTTT.